This TCR beta chain was identified during a study of T cells in Graves' hyperthyroidism and ophthalmopathy. Stability of Graves' hyperthyroidism was defined as absent ophthalmopathy progression within 18 months. Aged 18 to 65, the patients had hyperthyroidism that was newly diagnosed and had lasted under 2 months. The length of the CDR3 is 14 residues. CDR1 is DFQATT and CDR2 is SNEGSKA in the germline V gene (reference sequence). V gave up 3 bases and J gave up 5 bases; unmatched junction bases: 7. This clonotype has a count of ten or more. The source material, RNA transcripts, was used to amplify TCR beta CDR3 regions. TCR CDR3 regions were first amplified by RT-PCR with HTBI primers. TCRdb re-analysed the multiplex PCR reads in MiXCR, keeping a single row per CDR3 protein. The repertoire consists of fewer than 800,000 distinct CDR3 sequences, with about a sixth occurring once and the leading ten covering about 8.4%.

V gene TRBV20-1 combines with J gene TRBJ2-5, with 9 bases matching TRBD2. The sample consisted of blood. This sequence originates from a man aged 18 to 35 with Graves' hyperthyroidism. The CDR3 DNA reads TGCAGTGCTAGGCCCAGCGGGAGGTTGGAGACCCAGTACTTC. Protein product: CSARPSGRLETQYF.